This T cell receptor beta chain was found in a study of regulatory T cells in long-lasting Graves disease. Sequencing libraries for TCR beta were prepared with iRepertoire HTBI primers and Arm-PCR of CDR3 regions. Using its own MiXCR run on the multiplex PCR reads, TCRdb lists one record per CDR3 protein. The sample has 560,000 or so distinct CDR3 sequences, approximately 16% seen once. This clonotype was counted at least ten times. What it recognizes is unknown. Study-wide findings and caveats: TCR diversity in persistent Graves' patients was below that of newly diagnosed ones. Clonotypes that were public and shared totalled a few thousand in persistent patients versus about a thousand in new patients.

Regarding time point: newly diagnosed GD, antithyroid drugs for less than 3 months. The TCR library was made from RNA that had been extracted from PBMCs in TRIzol. V lost 5 bases and J lost 6, with 14 bases in between. CDR1 and CDR2 (germline): SEHNR, FQNEAQ (reference sequence). The CDR3 runs to 13 residues. This sample also appeared in a second study, on T cells in Graves' hyperthyroidism and ophthalmopathy. That publication notes: Carried out on the TCR CDR3, a first-round RT-PCR used the HTBI primer set. Before onset, by a median of approximately 6.2 months, the model predicted ophthalmopathy.

The specimen comprised peripheral blood mononuclear cells (PBMCs), sampled at new diagnosis, from a patient treated with antithyroid drugs. This chain connects TRBV7-9 to TRBJ2-7; tentative D call: TRBD1 (7 bases). This receptor was identified in a man aged 18 to 30 with Graves disease. CDR3 nucleotide sequence: TGTGCCAGCAGCGTCCCAGGGGGGAGCGAGCAGTACTTC. The encoded protein is CASSVPGGSEQYF.